These 7 T cell receptor beta chains were all obtained from the same sample, sequenced in a study of glioma-infiltrating T cells after dendritic cell vaccination. Assay: immunoSEQ multiplex PCR; the TCRdb copy retains only in-frame clones and omits some. This sample has around 90,000 clones, with around three quarters found just once. The sample consisted of blood, taken before dendritic cell vaccination. The receptors were gathered from a human donor with glioblastoma.

This clone was recorded a few times. The rearrangement uses TRBV10-3 and TRBJ2-7; TRBD1 aligns across 7 bases. This CDR3 comprises 13 residues. From germline, CDR1 is ENHRY and CDR2 SYGVKD. Trimming at V came to 5 bases and at J to 4 bases, leaving 5 bases not matched to a gene. CDR3 sequence (DNA): TGTGCCATCAGTCGACAGGGTGGGTACGAGCAGTACTTC. It yields the protein CAISRQGGYEQYF.

This clone was observed once. The chain links TRBV11-3 to TRBJ1-1; 7 nucleotides align to TRBD1. With 5 bases clipped from V and 2 bases from J, the junction kept 2 bases outside the gene matches. Germline V gene sequence: CDR1 SGHNT, CDR2 YENEEA. CDR3 length equals 13 residues. The CDR3 DNA reads TGTGCCAGCAGCACAGGGGCCAACACTGAAGCTTTCTTT. Translating it yields CASSTGANTEAFF. Full variable domain (outside the CDR3, taken from reference TRBV11-3 and TRBJ1-1): EAGVVQSPRYKIIEKKQPVAFWCNPISGHNTLYWYLQNLGQGPELLIRYENEEAVDDSQLPKDRFSAERLKGVDSTLKIQPAELGDSAVYLCASSTGANTEAFFGQGTRLTVV.

V gene TRBV6-5 combines with J gene TRBJ2-7; D is possibly TRBD1 (6 bases). The CDR3 extends over 14 amino acids. The V gene lost 6 bases and the J gene lost 2 bases, with 14 bases spanning the gap. Germline CDR1 is MNHEY and CDR2 is SVGAGI. Here the CDR3 reads CASSTGQFPYEQYF. The CDR3 bases are TGTGCCAGCAGCACAGGACAGTTTCCCTACGAGCAGTACTTC.

This clone was seen a few times. The chain has TRBV14 and TRBJ2-7, with D perhaps matching TRBD1 (7 bases). Trimming left V 2 bases short and J 3 bases short, with 8 bases between. The CDR3 sequence is 13 residues long. Germline V gives CDR1 SGHDN, CDR2 FVKESK. The CDR3 protein is CASSQQGGYEQYF. CDR3 sequence (DNA): TGTGCCAGCAGCCAACAGGGGGGCTACGAGCAGTACTTC.

The chain joins TRBV7-3 to TRBJ2-2; TRBD2 agrees at 14 bases. J lost 8 bases, V lost 4 bases, and 12 bases had no gene match. CDR1 and CDR2 (germline): SGHTA, FQGTGA. The CDR3 runs 18 residues. CDR3 DNA sequence: TGTGCCAGCAGCTCCCTTCCGGGACTAGCGGGGGCCCCTGGGGAGCTGTTTTTT. It yields the protein CASSSLPGLAGAPGELFF.

V gene TRBV6-1 combines with J gene TRBJ2-7; 8 bases map to TRBD2. This CDR3 has 15 residues. J gave up 0 bases and V 5 bases, and 6 bases lay outside the gene matches. Germline-derived CDR1 and CDR2 are MNHNS and SASEGT. In DNA form, the CDR3 reads TGTGCCAGCAGTCGGGAGGGGAGGGGCTCCTACGAGCAGTACTTC. Translated: CASSREGRGSYEQYF.

For this clone: One end of the junction does not line up with germline, which may come from a read error. The chain has TRBV7-7 and TRBJ2-1; 7 nucleotides match TRBD1. This CDR3 has 14 residues. CDR1 is SSHAT, CDR2 FNYEAQ, per germline (reference sequence). CDR3 DNA: TGTGCTAGCAGCGCCCGACAGGGTCTAGGTGAGCAGTTCTTC. It is translated as CASSARQGLGEQFF.